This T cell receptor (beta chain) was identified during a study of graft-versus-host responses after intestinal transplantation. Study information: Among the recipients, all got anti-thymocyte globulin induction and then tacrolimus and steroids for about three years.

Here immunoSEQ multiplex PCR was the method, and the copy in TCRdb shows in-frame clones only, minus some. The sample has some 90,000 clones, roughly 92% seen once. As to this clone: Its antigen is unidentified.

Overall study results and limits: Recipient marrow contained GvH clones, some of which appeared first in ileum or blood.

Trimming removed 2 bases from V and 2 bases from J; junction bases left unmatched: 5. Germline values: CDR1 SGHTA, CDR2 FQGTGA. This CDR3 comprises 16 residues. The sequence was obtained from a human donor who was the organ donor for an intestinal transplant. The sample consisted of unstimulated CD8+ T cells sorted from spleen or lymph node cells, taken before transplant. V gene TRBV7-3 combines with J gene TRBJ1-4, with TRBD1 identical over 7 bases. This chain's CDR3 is CASSLEGAVTNEKLFF. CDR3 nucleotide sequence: TGTGCCAGCAGCTTAGAGGGGGCGGTGACTAATGAAAAACTGTTTTTT. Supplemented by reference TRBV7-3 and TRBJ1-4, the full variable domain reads GAGVSQTPSNKVTEKGKYVELRCDPISGHTALYWYRQSLGQGPEFLIYFQGTGAADDSGLPNDRFFAVRPEGSVSTLKIQRTERGDSAVYLCASSLEGAVTNEKLFFGSGTQLSVL.